A single sample is the source of the 15 T cell receptor beta chains below, sequenced in a study of neurological immune-mediated disorders. TCRdb recomputed calls from the 5' RACE reads with MiXCR, one row per CDR3 protein. The sample has 72,000 or so distinct CDR3 sequences, about a sixth seen once; the top ten hold 15% to 17%. The sequencing sample was made of PBMCs. The receptors originated from a woman between 35 and 50 years old in good health.

This clonotype has ten or more counts. V and J are TRBV5-1 and TRBJ2-1, with TRBD2 matching 15 bases. The CDR3 covers 21 residues. V lost 4 bases and J lost 3; bases outside the gene matches: 17. Germline values: CDR1 SGHRS, CDR2 YFSETQ. CDR3 region: CASSQTGLAGGNIRGYNEQFF. In DNA, the CDR3 is TGCGCCAGCAGCCAAACGGGACTAGCGGGGGGAAATATCCGCGGCTACAATGAGCAGTTCTTC.

This clonotype was counted ten times or more. This chain links TRBV4-3 with TRBJ2-1; D is tentatively TRBD1 or TRBD2 (5 bases each). V was trimmed by 0 bases and J by 0 bases, leaving 9 bases between them. Germline V gene sequence: CDR1 LGHNA, CDR2 YSLEER. This CDR3 has 16 amino acids. CDR3 nucleotide sequence: TGCGCCAGCAGCCAAGACGGGGCTAGCTCCTACAATGAGCAGTTCTTC. Amino acids: CASSQDGASSYNEQFF.

There are many counts of this clonotype. V and J are TRBV25-1 and TRBJ2-3, with 7 nucleotides matching TRBD2. In germline, CDR1 is MGHDK, CDR2 SYGVNS. CDR3 length: 15 residues. Losses at the gene ends were 3 bases for V and 1 base for J; bases not matched to a gene: 4. CDR3 coding DNA: TGTGCCAGCAGTGATCAAAGCGGGGGCACAGATACGCAGTATTTT. It specifies CASSDQSGGTDTQYF.

The gene calls are TRBV12-3 or TRBV12-4 and TRBJ2-1; tentatively, D is TRBD1 (8 bases). This CDR3 spans 17 amino acids. Trimming pared 1 base from V and 7 bases from J, leaving 20 bases between. The CDR3 loop reads CASSLGTGRGHWNEQFF. CDR3 coding DNA: TGTGCCAGCAGTTTAGGGACAGGGAGGGGACACTGGAATGAGCAGTTCTTC.

There are many counts of this clonotype. This sequence joins TRBV5-1 and TRBJ2-1; 7 bases align to TRBD2. V gave up 0 bases and J gave up 1 base; unmatched junction bases: 4. The CDR3 runs to 16 residues. Germline CDR1 SGHRS, CDR2 YFSETQ. The CDR3 sequence is CASSLGSGGSYNEQFF. As DNA, the CDR3 is TGCGCCAGCAGCTTGGGGTCGGGGGGTTCCTACAATGAGCAGTTCTTC.

This clonotype appeared many times. The chain couples TRBV24-1 to TRBJ1-2; the match to TRBD1 covers 9 bases. Losses at the gene ends were 4 bases for V and 8 bases for J; bases not matched to a gene: 4. The CDR3 contains 13 residues. Per the germline V gene, CDR1 is KGHDR and CDR2 is SFDVKD. The CDR3 is CATSDPGTGGYTF. In DNA form, the CDR3 reads TGTGCCACCAGTGACCCAGGGACAGGGGGCTACACCTTC.

This clonotype was counted many times. The gene calls are TRBV4-3 and TRBJ1-1; D is undetermined. The CDR3 has 14 residues. CDR1 and CDR2 from the germline V gene are LGHNA and YSLEER. Trimming shortened V by 0 bases and J by 6 bases, and 11 bases separated the two germline ends. The chain's CDR3 is CASSQDLGRPEAFF. As DNA, the CDR3 is TGCGCCAGCAGCCAAGATTTGGGGAGGCCTGAAGCTTTCTTT.

The sample holds many counts of this clonotype. The chain carries TRBV6-2 or TRBV6-3 and TRBJ2-3, with D perhaps TRBD1 or TRBD2 (6 bases each). V lost 7 bases, J lost 2 bases, and 13 bases lay in between. The germline V gene encodes CDR1 MNHEY and CDR2 SVGEGT. CDR3 length equals 14 residues. CDR3 region: CASKSSGATDTQYF. CDR3 nucleotides: TGTGCCAGCAAGTCCTCGGGGGCCACAGATACGCAGTATTTT.

This clonotype was counted many times. The chain links TRBV10-3 to TRBJ2-1, with 11 nucleotides matching TRBD1. In germline, CDR1 is ENHRY, CDR2 SYGVKD. The V and J ends lost 3 bases and 8 bases, in that order; junction bases with no gene match: 6. The CDR3 runs 15 residues. In nucleotides, the CDR3 is TGTGCCATCAGTGAAAGACCGGGACAGGGGGATGAGCAGTTCTTC. Protein product: CAISERPGQGDEQFF.

The sample holds many counts of this clonotype. V usage is TRBV2 and J usage is TRBJ2-4; TRBD2 might be the D (6 bases). This CDR3 comprises 16 residues. CDR1 is SNHLY, CDR2 FYNNEI, per germline. V was clipped by 6 bases and J by 0 bases, with 15 bases between them. The chain's CDR3 is CASSPPMGLAKNIQYF. Written as DNA, the CDR3 is TGTGCCAGCAGCCCCCCCATGGGACTAGCCAAAAACATTCAGTACTTC.

The CDR3 here is CASSEDRVGGYTF. In DNA, the CDR3 is TGTGCCAGCAGTGAGGACAGGGTCGGAGGCTACACCTTC. J is TRBJ1-2 and V is TRBV2, with TRBD1 matching over 8 bases. The V gene's germline CDR1 is SNHLY and CDR2 FYNNEI. Losses at the gene ends were 3 bases for V and 8 bases for J; bases not matched to a gene: 5. The CDR3 consists of 13 residues.

The sample holds many counts of this clonotype. J is TRBJ1-2 and V is TRBV5-6, with TRBD1 identical over 7 bases. V lost 3 bases and J lost 3; bases outside the gene matches: 5. The CDR3 length is 14 residues. Germline CDR1 is SGHDT and CDR2 is YYEEEE. CDR3 sequence: CASSYPGQDYGYTF. The CDR3 bases are TGTGCCAGCAGCTACCCAGGACAGGACTATGGCTACACCTTC.

The chain employs TRBV5-1 and TRBJ2-7; 9 bases agree with TRBD2. V was pared by 0 bases and J by 2 bases, with 3 bases of the junction left unmatched. CDR3 length: 15 amino acids. Germline V lookup: CDR1 SGHRS, CDR2 YFSETQ. The CDR3: CASSLEASGAYEQYF. The CDR3 nucleotides read TGCGCCAGCAGCTTGGAGGCTAGCGGGGCCTACGAGCAGTACTTC.

Many counts were recorded for this clonotype. The genes are TRBV6-2 or TRBV6-3 and TRBJ2-3, with D maybe TRBD1 (6 bases). Trimming pared 2 bases from V and 11 bases from J, leaving 8 bases between. The CDR3 runs 11 residues. CDR1 and CDR2 (germline): MNHEY, SVGEGT. CDR3 sequence reads: CASSYGQKQYF. The DNA of the CDR3 is TGTGCCAGCAGTTACGGACAGAAGCAGTATTTT.

There are many counts of this clonotype. This chain connects TRBV7-2 to TRBJ2-5; 10 nucleotides line up with TRBD2. J gave up 4 bases and V 5 bases, and 10 bases lay outside the gene matches. The V gene's germline CDR1 is SGHTA and CDR2 FQGNSA. This CDR3 contains 16 residues. CDR3 nucleotide sequence: TGTGCCAGCAGCCCAGACAGCGGGGGGGCCGGAGAGACCCAGTACTTC. It translates to CASSPDSGGAGETQYF.